This T cell receptor (beta chain) was sequenced for a study of cytomegalovirus exposure and HLA in healthy donors. Regarding the study as a whole: On later analysis, the bulk of CMV-associated TCR beta chains appeared to be HLA-restricted. Some 16,000 TCR beta sequences were associated with HLA alleles at 0.05 false discovery rate in a later analysis.

The CDR3 runs to 17 residues. In germline, CDR1 is MNHNS, CDR2 SASEGT. Trimming took 3 bases from V and 5 from J; bases not matched to a gene: 14. Though probably carrying unrecorded immune exposures, donors were nominally healthy at sampling. PCR was performed using 60 Vbeta and 13 Jbeta primers. The table came from immunoSEQ multiplex PCR; TCRdb's copy has only in-frame clones and leaves some out. In the table there are roughly 130,000 clones, roughly three fifths of which are singletons. As regards this clone: Its antigen is not identified.

The gene calls are TRBV6-1 and TRBJ1-1, with TRBD1 matching over 8 bases. The material sequenced was PBMCs. The receptor comes from a woman aged 55 to 70 in good health and CMV-seronegative. The CDR3 DNA is TGTGCCAGCAGTGACTTAAGGGCAGGGGGCATGAGAACTGAAGCTTTCTTT. Translating it yields CASSDLRAGGMRTEAFF.